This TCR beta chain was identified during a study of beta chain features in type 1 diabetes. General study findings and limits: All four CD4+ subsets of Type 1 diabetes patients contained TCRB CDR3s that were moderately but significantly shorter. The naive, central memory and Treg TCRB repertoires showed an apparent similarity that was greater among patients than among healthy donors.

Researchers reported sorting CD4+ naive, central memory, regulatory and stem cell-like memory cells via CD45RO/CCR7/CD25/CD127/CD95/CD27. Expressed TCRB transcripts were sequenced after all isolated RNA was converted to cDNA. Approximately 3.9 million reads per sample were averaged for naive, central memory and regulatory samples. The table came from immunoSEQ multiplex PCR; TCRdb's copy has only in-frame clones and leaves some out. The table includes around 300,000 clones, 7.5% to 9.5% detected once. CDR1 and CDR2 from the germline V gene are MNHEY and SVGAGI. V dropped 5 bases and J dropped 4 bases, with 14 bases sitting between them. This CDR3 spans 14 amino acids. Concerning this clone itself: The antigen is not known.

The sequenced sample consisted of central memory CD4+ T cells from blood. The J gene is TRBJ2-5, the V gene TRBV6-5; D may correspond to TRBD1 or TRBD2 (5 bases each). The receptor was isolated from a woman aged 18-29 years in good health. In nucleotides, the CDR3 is TGTGCCAGCAGTCCGAATTTCGGGGCAGAGACCCAGTACTTC. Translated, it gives CASSPNFGAETQYF.